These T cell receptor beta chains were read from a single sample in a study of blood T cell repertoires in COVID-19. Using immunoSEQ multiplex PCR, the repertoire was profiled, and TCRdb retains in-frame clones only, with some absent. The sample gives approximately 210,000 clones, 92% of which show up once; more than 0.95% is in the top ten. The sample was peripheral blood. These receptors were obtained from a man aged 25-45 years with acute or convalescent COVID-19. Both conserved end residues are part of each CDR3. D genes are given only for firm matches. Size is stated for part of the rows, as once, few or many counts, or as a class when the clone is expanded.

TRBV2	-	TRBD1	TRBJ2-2	TGTGCCAGCAGTGTACAGGGGACCGGGGAGCTGTTTTTT	CASSVQGTGELFF
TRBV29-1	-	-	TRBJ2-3	TGCAGCGTTGAAGGGGGCAGGGGGGATCTTCCCGATACGCAGTATTTT	CSVEGGRGDLPDTQYF
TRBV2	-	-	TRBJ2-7	TGTGCCAGCAGCCTCCAGGGGCCGGGGTACGAGCAGTACTTC	CASSLQGPGYEQYF
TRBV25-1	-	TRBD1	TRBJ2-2	TGTGCCAGCAGTGACAGGGGGCCCGGGGAGCTGTTTTTT	CASSDRGPGELFF
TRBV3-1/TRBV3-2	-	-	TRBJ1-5	TGTGCCAGCAGCCAAGGCGCGGGTCTTAGCAATCAGCCCCAGCATTTT	CASSQGAGLSNQPQHF
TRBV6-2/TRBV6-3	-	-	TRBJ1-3	TGTGCCAGCAGTCGGACGGGGGGAGGTGGAAACACCATATATTTT	CASSRTGGGGNTIYF
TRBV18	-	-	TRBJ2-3	TGTGCCAGCTCCCCCTCGGGAGATACGCAGTATTTT	CASSPSGDTQYF
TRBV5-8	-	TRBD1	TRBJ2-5	TGTGCCAGCAGCTCCGGGACAGGGGGATTTTCGGAGACCCAGTACTTC	CASSSGTGGFSETQYF
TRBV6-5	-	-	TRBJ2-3	TGTGCCAGCAGGCTCCTCACCACTTCAGATACGCAGTATTTT	CASRLLTTSDTQYF
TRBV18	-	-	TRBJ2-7	TGTGCCAGCTCACCTCAGGGGGGAACCTACGAGCAGTACTTC	CASSPQGGTYEQYF
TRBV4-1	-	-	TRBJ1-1	-	CASSILGAMNTEAFF
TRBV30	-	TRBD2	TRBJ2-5	TGTGCCTGGAGTGTTAGTCGGATACTAGCGGGAGCCGTAGCTGAGACCCAGTACTTC	CAWSVSRILAGAVAETQYF
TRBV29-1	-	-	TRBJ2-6	TGCAGCGTTGTCTACTCTGGGGCCAACGTCCTGACTTTC	CSVVYSGANVLTF
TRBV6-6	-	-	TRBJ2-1	TGTGCCAGCAGTCCCACGGACCAACTAGACCACAATGAGCAGTTCTTC	CASSPTDQLDHNEQFF
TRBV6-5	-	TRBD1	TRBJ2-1	TGTGCCAGCAGTTTAGACAGGGGGGCGACCTACAATGAGCAGTTCTTC	CASSLDRGATYNEQFF
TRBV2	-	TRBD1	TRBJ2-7	TGTGCCAGCAGTGAAGTTTATGGACAGGGGTTACGGGGTGGGTCCTACGAGCAGTACTTC	CASSEVYGQGLRGGSYEQYF
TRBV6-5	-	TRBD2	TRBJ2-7	TGTGCCAGCACCCAGGCGGGGGGGCCCTCCTACGAGCAGTACTTC	CASTQAGGPSYEQYF
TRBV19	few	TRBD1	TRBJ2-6	TGTGCCAGTCGGACAGGGGGCGCGGGGGCCAACGTCCTGACTTTC	CASRTGGAGANVLTF
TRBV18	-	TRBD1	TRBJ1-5	TGTGCCAGCTCACCTCAGGGGGCAAATAGCAATCAGCCCCAGCATTTT	CASSPQGANSNQPQHF
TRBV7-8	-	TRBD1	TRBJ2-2	TGTGCCAGCAGCTCGGACAGGGCGAACACCGGGGAGCTGTTTTTT	CASSSDRANTGELFF
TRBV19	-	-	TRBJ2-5	TGTGCCAGTAGTATTGCCAGGGCGAAGACCCAGTACTTC	CASSIARAKTQYF
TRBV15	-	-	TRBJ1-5	TGTGCCACCAGCAGTGTCCCGTTACAGCCCCAGCATTTT	CATSSVPLQPQHF
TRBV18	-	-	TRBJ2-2	TGTGCCAGCTCACCAGTCACTTCGACCGGGGAGCTGTTTTTT	CASSPVTSTGELFF
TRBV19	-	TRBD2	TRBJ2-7	TGTGCCAGTGGGAAGGGTAGCGGGGGGACCTACGAGCAGTACTTC	CASGKGSGGTYEQYF
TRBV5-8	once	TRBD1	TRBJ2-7	TGTGCCAGCAGCCGAAGACAGGGCGCCTACGAGCAGTACTTC	CASSRRQGAYEQYF
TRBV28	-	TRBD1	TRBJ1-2	TGTGCCAGCGGCCGGACAGGGGGCAACTATGGCTACACCTTC	CASGRTGGNYGYTF
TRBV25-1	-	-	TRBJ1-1	TGTGCCAGCAGCTCTGCGGGGCCGAACACTGAAGCTTTCTTT	CASSSAGPNTEAFF
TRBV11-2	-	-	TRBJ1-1	TGTGCCAGCAGCATCCGAGAGAACACTGAAGCTTTCTTT	CASSIRENTEAFF
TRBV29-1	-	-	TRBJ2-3	TGCAGCGTTGGCGCGGGACTGCCGAGCACAGATACGCAGTATTTT	CSVGAGLPSTDTQYF
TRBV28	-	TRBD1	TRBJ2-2	TGTGCCAGCAGGACCGGGACAGTCTACACCGGGGAGCTGTTTTTT	CASRTGTVYTGELFF
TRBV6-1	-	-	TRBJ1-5	TGTGCCAGCAGTGAAGCTACGCAGCAGCCCCAGCATTTT	CASSEATQQPQHF
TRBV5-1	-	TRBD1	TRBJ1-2	TGCGCCAGCAGCTTAGGGGACAGGGGTGGCTATGGCTACACCTTC	CASSLGDRGGYGYTF
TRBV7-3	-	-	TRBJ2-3	TGTGCCAGCAGCCTACAGGGAACAGATACGCAGTATTTT	CASSLQGTDTQYF
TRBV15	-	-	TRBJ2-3	TGTGCCACCAGCAGAGATCGGGCTAGCCGTACAGATACGCAGTATTTT	CATSRDRASRTDTQYF
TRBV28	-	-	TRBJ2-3	TGTGCCAGCAGTCCCGCCGGAGGGTTTTATACGCAGTATTTT	CASSPAGGFYTQYF
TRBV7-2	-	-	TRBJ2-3	TGTGCCAGCAGCAAGTTCGGGGATACGCAGTATTTT	CASSKFGDTQYF
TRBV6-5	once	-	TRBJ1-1	TGTGCCAGCAGTAGACATACGAACACTGAAGCTTTCTTT	CASSRHTNTEAFF
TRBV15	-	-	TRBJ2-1	TGTGCCACCAGACACACCCGGGCCTACAATGAGCAGTTCTTC	CATRHTRAYNEQFF
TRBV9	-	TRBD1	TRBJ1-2	TGTGCCAGCAGCTCCTCGTTGTGGTCCAGGACAGGTCTGCGTGGCTACACCTTC	CASSSSLWSRTGLRGYTF
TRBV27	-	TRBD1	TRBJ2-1	TGTGCCAGCAGCCCCAGTGGGGGACAGTACAATGAGCAGTTCTTC	CASSPSGGQYNEQFF
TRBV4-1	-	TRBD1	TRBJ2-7	TGCGCCAGCAGCCAAGACGACAGGGGTAACGAGCAGTACTTC	CASSQDDRGNEQYF
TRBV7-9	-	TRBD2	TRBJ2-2	TGTGCCAGCCCGCGGCGGGGGGGGCGGAACACCGGGGAGCTGTTTTTT	CASPRRGGRNTGELFF
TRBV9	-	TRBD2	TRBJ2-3	TGTGCCAGCAGCGCCGGGGGCGGGAGGGCCGGTACGCAGTATTTT	CASSAGGGRAGTQYF
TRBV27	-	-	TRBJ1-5	TGTGCCAGCAGTTCAGGGGATAGCAATCAGCCCCAGCATTTT	CASSSGDSNQPQHF
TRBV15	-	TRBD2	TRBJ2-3	TGTGCCACCAGCAGAGTACCAGCGGGAGGATTTAGGGATACGCAGTATTTT	CATSRVPAGGFRDTQYF
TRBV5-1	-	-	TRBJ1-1	TGCGCCAGCAGCTTGCAGGGGACTGAAGCTTTCTTT	CASSLQGTEAFF
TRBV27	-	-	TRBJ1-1	TGTGCCAGCAGCCCCTGGGCAGGGTTGGTCACTGAAGCTTTCTTT	CASSPWAGLVTEAFF
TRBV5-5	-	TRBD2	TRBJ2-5	TGTGCCAGCAGCCGCGCTAGCGGGGGGGGCCAAGAGACCCAGTACTTC	CASSRASGGGQETQYF
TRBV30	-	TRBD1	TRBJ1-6	TGTGCCTGGAGTGTATTGGGACAGGGGCTTAGCTCCTATAATTCACCCCTCCACTTT	CAWSVLGQGLSSYNSPLHF
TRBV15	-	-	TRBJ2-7	TGTGCCACCAGCAGTCAACAGGGCTACGAGCAGTACTTC	CATSSQQGYEQYF
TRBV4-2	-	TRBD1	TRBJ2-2	TGTGCCAGCAGCCAAGATAGCGGCAGGGGGCCGGCCGGGGAGCTGTTTTTT	CASSQDSGRGPAGELFF
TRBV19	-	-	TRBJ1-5	TGTGCCAGTACGATCAGGGATAGCAATCAGCCCCAGCATTTT	CASTIRDSNQPQHF